This T cell receptor (beta chain) was sequenced during a study of cytomegalovirus exposure and HLA in healthy donors (dated by TCRdb to about 2017). Broadly, across the study: An earlier analysis of approximately 640 of the donors reported 250 to 300 Gb of sequence data and some 100 million unique TCR beta sequences from some 180 million T cells. About 330 gigabases of sequencing data and around 80 million unique TCR sequences made up an early release that covered around 640 HLA-typed donors. Using immunosequencing, the study profiled T cell repertoires from roughly 650 subjects and related those repertoires to cytomegalovirus serostatus. An earlier analysis of some 600 of the donors applied high-throughput TCR beta sequencing to assess whether each TCR beta V gene segment acted as functional or pseudogenic. Across approximately 400 genotyped donors of the cohort, an average of approximately 240,000 unique TCR beta nucleotide sequences per donor were sequenced, and approximately 19% of those sequences were non-productive. A separate validation cohort of over 95 different subjects was used in addition to the roughly 720-subject first cohort. Alongside the repertoire data, information on donor age, sex, ethnicity and CMV serostatus was compiled. Of the 398 genotyped donors, roughly 80% fell in the genetic ancestry cluster associated with self-reported Caucasian donors. A later analysis re-examined previously published TCR beta repertoires from more than 650 donors and added high-resolution HLA genotyping to investigate patterns of TCR occurrence. Typing coverage varied by locus: about 629-630 donors for A, B, C, DRB1 and DQB1; roughly 520 for DQA1; about 600 for DPA1; roughly 470 for DPB1. The aim of the study was to test whether cataloging public T cell receptors could identify signatures of past pathogen exposure. A later genetic analysis used genome-wide SNP genotypes for about 65% of the 666 donors, treating that subset as a discovery cohort. HLA typing covered class I and class II loci at four-digit resolution. To predict cytomegalovirus infection status, the study combined high-throughput TCR immunosequencing, statistical association of individual TCRs with disease status, and machine learning. In the later analysis, no new phenotypic data were used to find candidate immune exposures; instead, reliance was placed on TCR beta sequences and their occurrence across donors. All discovery cohort repertoires had been generated on a single sequencing platform. Roughly 5 DR-DQ haplotypes were handled as single units for association and clustering because linkage in the cohort was strong. Study-level results and caveats: A group of highly shared sequence variants was considered likely to be a technical artifact of the sequencing pipeline. Because counts were too low, about 17 rarely observed V segments, including chromosome 9 orphons, were excluded from the earlier analysis of several hundred of the donors. The authors suggested that the approach could potentially be generalized to other disease states and immunological phenotypes. The cohort was sequenced for TCR beta chains only, and without alpha or paired-chain data the features that could be detected were limited. In a later analysis, several top co-occurrence clusters were reported to appear linked to parvovirus B19, influenza, CMV and Epstein-Barr virus. In a later genetic analysis, a missense DCLRE1C variant was associated with V-gene and J-gene trimming of TCR beta chains, and the association was replicated in an independent cohort. Strong co-occurrence of HLA alleles, especially DR and DQ, made assigning TCR associations to individual alleles difficult. The study listed approximately 150 TCR beta chains as associated with cytomegalovirus. Specific HLA alleles were associated with 15,000 to 20,000 TCR beta sequences at a false discovery rate of 0.05 in a later analysis. In a later analysis, HLA-associated TCR beta chains showed more clonal expansion and lower generation probabilities than non-associated chains that were equally common. In a later genetic analysis, fewer N-insertions in productive TCRs were reported among donors in an Asian-associated ancestry cluster than the roughly 700-donor mean. In vitro tests confirmed that a few of the cytomegalovirus-associated TCR beta chains recognize cytomegalovirus antigens. CMV serostatus was the only immune exposure information available for the cohort. Cytomegalovirus status was reported to be diagnosed by the classifier with high specificity and sensitivity in both the original and validation cohorts. In a later analysis, the rate of TCR association differed among HLA loci, with DRB1 alleles having the most associated TCRs and HLA-C alleles having the fewest. Sequencing depth was assumed to be roughly uniform across donors in the presence/absence analyses, though that assumption may not hold. Linkage disequilibrium might explain the correlated functional status among segregating V segments, but an unknown experimental factor could not be excluded. HLA typing was unavailable for some donors at each locus, so association tests used only the typed subset. A later analysis found that most CMV-associated TCR beta chains appeared HLA-restricted, with HLA associations seemingly driven largely by CMV exposure. Most TCR sequences were seen in very few donors, while some public TCRs were found in many individuals. Some IMGT-functional V segments, including TRBV6-2 and TRBV6-3, could not be told apart with the 87-base-pair reads, so those segments were excluded. A further reported finding was that TCR beta sequences accurately predicted the HLA-A and HLA-B alleles for most subjects in the first cohort. An earlier analysis of approximately 590 of the donors showed that most TCR beta V segments appeared in productive rearrangements either about 90% or about 30% of the time, which broadly matched IMGT annotations.

The germline V gene gives CDR1 as SGDLS and CDR2 as YYNGEE. The germline V and J ends show losses of 4 bases and 0 bases respectively, and no gene match explains 7 bases of the junction. The cysteine opens and the phenylalanine closes a CDR3 of 16 amino acids. The DNA shown is the 48-base CDR3, in frame from base 1. Preparation of the library involved the immunoSEQ multiplex PCR assay. For the multiplex PCR, a mixture combining 60 forward primers for TCR Vbeta segments and 13 reverse primers for TCR Jbeta segments was used. The CDR3 region of rearranged TCR beta genes was amplified from genomic DNA by a multiplex PCR assay. The amplified TCR beta libraries were sequenced on the Illumina HiSeq System as 87-base-pair reads. As for how the authors treated the data: Across the 500 to 850 repertoires, a later analysis counted 75 million to 90 million unique TCR beta chains, about 10 million of which were shared by at least two donors. A nearest-neighbor algorithm error-corrected the raw reads and collapsed the reads into unique sequences, merging closely related sequences to remove PCR and sequencing errors. CDR3 sequences were aligned to IMGT reference sequences to assign V, D and J gene segments. For a sequence to be retained, at least a six-nucleotide match to both a V gene segment and a J gene segment was required. A rearrangement counted as productive if the CDR3 had no stop codons and remained in frame with V and J, and every other rearrangement counted as non-productive. Following IMGT convention, CDR3 was defined as the stretch from the second conserved V-encoded cysteine up to the conserved J-encoded phenylalanine. The earlier analysis of around 640 of the donors excluded sequences that lacked an unambiguous match to a single V gene segment. An earlier analysis of fewer than 650 of the donors classified V segments as functional when productive rearrangements were above 56.7% and as segregating when the standard deviation between donors was above 5%. A statistical classification framework was built for diagnosing cytomegalovirus status from the catalog of TCR beta chain sequences. In a later analysis, V and J genes were assigned by comparing TCR nucleotide sequences against IMGT/GENE-DB human TR gene sequences. The TCRdist pipeline was used in a later analysis to assign CDR3 sequences and most-parsimonious VDJ recombination scenarios. In a later analysis, each TCR beta chain was defined by its CDR3 amino acid sequence together with its V-gene family, and reads without a unique V-gene family were excluded. As a way to deal with suspected cross-contamination and a sequencing artifact, a later analysis dropped 450 to 600 nucleotide sequences that were highly shared and had low generation probability. For each public chain, a later analysis derived a clonal expansion index from normalized ranks of inferred template counts within each repertoire. A later analysis computed generation probabilities with a VDJ recombination model fitted to out-of-frame rearrangements, and checked the results against IGoR. Hypergeometric tests were used in a later analysis to score TCR-TCR, TCR-HLA and TCR-CMV co-occurrence, with a repertoire-size bias correction applied to the TCR pairs. In a later analysis, false discovery rates were estimated by permuting HLA or CMV assignments 20 times. In a later analysis, co-occurring TCRs were grouped with DBSCAN, and TCRdist sequence similarity was added when clustering was performed within HLA-allele-positive subsets. For co-occurrence clustering, repertoires with fewer than 30,000 or more than 120,000 public chains were excluded, along with roughly five repertoires with anomalous nucleotide sharing. TCRdb's version of the immuneACCESS table is confined to in-frame rearrangements and falls short of the full clone set. An unresolved V gene accounts for under half of the shortfall where checked; the remainder is of unknown origin. V, J and clone size derive from that table, while D and trimming were established from the DNA sequence. This sample is represented by fewer than 250,000 clones; around 79% of them were singletons. The ten biggest clones cover roughly 0.22% of the sample.

The cohort consisted of 666 healthy bone marrow donors. Cohort members were all nominally healthy when sampled, although unrecorded immune exposures were likely present. The donor tested CMV seronegative and was one of the 352 seronegative cohort members. Every donor gave a peripheral blood sample, and the peripheral blood mononuclear cells from that sample were used for TCR beta sequencing. The Qiagen DNeasy Blood Extraction Kit was used to extract genomic DNA from the blood cell samples. A word on this clone: This receptor's antigen is unknown. The input lacks base qualities; no much larger clone sits a single base away.

This TCR came from a girl aged 2-10 years in good health and CMV-seronegative. Recombination connected TRBV9 to TRBJ1-3; a stretch of 7 junction bases matches TRBD1. The sequenced sample consisted of PBMCs. The DNA reads as follows: TGTGCCAGCAGCAGGGGGCCTTTAACCTCTGGAAACACCATATATTTT. Translation gives CASSRGPLTSGNTIYF.